A single sample is the source of the 23 T cell receptor beta chains below, sequenced in a study of T cell repertoires in cytomegalovirus infection. These receptors' targets are unknown. MiXCR, applied by TCRdb to the reads, yields one record per CDR3 protein. The sample carries 450,000 to 600,000 distinct CDR3 sequences, 30% to 40% recorded once. The sequencing used cultured PBMCs, collected from culture after CMV antigen stimulation. Every receptor here comes from a human donor in good health (CMV status not recorded). Some clones in this sample may be carry-over from other donors' samples.

CDR3 sequence (DNA): TGTGCCAGCAGTCCTATAGCGGGAGGGCCGTACGAGCAGTACTTC. It yields the protein CASSPIAGGPYEQYF. This chain uses TRBV6-5 with TRBJ2-7, with 11 positions matching TRBD2. V was pared by 5 bases and J by 4 bases, with 7 bases of the junction left unmatched. CDR3 size: 15 residues. Germline CDR1 and CDR2: MNHEY and SVGAGI.

The chain links TRBV5-4 to TRBJ2-1; D perhaps matches TRBD1 (5 bases). CDR1 and CDR2 from the germline V gene are SGHNT and YYREEE (reference sequence). There are 16 residues in the CDR3. V was clipped by 0 bases and J by 0 bases, with 10 bases between them. CDR3 DNA: TGTGCCAGCAGCTTGGGGTCAGGGATCTCCTACAATGAGCAGTTCTTC. This codes for CASSLGSGISYNEQFF.

This clonotype was observed at least ten times. Germline and junction disagree at one end, which may indicate a read error. The gene calls are TRBV7-2 and TRBJ2-6; the D gene is possibly TRBD1 (6 bases). The CDR3 runs to 15 residues. CDR1 is SGHTA and CDR2 is FQGNSA in the germline V gene. The CDR3 region is CASSLAGAGANVLTF. CDR3 DNA: TGTGCCAGCAGTTTAGCAGGGGCTGGGGCCAACGTCCTGACTTTC.

This chain connects TRBV12-3 or TRBV12-4 to TRBJ1-5; D not certain. With 3 bases removed from V and 9 bases from J, the gap between germline ends came to 18 bases. The CDR3 runs to 15 residues. The CDR3 region has the DNA TGTGCCAGCAGTTTTCCCCGGGCCAAGGGAGCGCCCCAGCATTTT. Translation: CASSFPRAKGAPQHF.

This sequence joins TRBV6-1 and TRBJ2-1; 8 bases map to TRBD1. The CDR3 is made up of 14 amino acids. V dropped 5 bases and J dropped 7; count of bases not matched to a gene: 7. Per the germline V gene, CDR1 is MNHNS and CDR2 is SASEGT. CDR3 sequence: CASSLSYRGNEQFF. The CDR3 DNA is TGTGCCAGCAGTCTCAGCTACAGGGGGAATGAGCAGTTCTTC.

The chain joins TRBV29-1 to TRBJ2-7, with 10 nucleotides matching TRBD1. Looked up from germline, CDR1 is SQVTM and CDR2 is ANQGSEA. V was clipped by 6 bases and J by 6 bases; unmatched bases: 14. This CDR3 is 15 amino acids long. CDR3 in amino acids: CSVDSGTGEIGEQYF. The CDR3 DNA follows: TGCAGCGTGGACTCAGGGACAGGGGAAATAGGCGAGCAGTACTTC.

The rearrangement joins TRBV28 to TRBJ2-5; 7 bases map to TRBD2. The CDR3 extends over 16 amino acids. The junction had 9 bases not matched to a gene; V was cut back by 2 bases and J by 3 bases. The V gene's germline CDR1 is MDHEN and CDR2 SYDVKM. CDR3 region: CASSLGPASGEETQYF. CDR3 coding DNA: TGTGCCAGCAGTTTAGGCCCGGCTAGCGGAGAAGAGACCCAGTACTTC.

This clonotype appeared many times. The rearrangement links TRBV7-2 to TRBJ1-2; D possibly corresponds to TRBD1 (6 bases). The V gene lost 4 bases and the J gene lost 4 bases, with 19 bases spanning the gap. The CDR3 has 16 residues. Germline lookup yields CDR1 SGHTA and CDR2 FQGNSA. The CDR3 DNA reads as TGTGCCAGCAGCTCCCCCACAGGGTCGGCTGTCTATGGCTACACCTTC. This sequence encodes CASSSPTGSAVYGYTF.

The chain links TRBV7-9 to TRBJ2-1; 11 nucleotides match TRBD2. V gave up 5 bases and J gave up 1 base; unmatched junction bases: 4. This CDR3 contains 16 residues. The germline CDR1 and CDR2 sequences are SEHNR and FQNEAQ (reference sequence). The DNA of the CDR3 is TGTGCCAGCAGCGGGCCTAGCGGGAGGTCCTACAATGAGCAGTTCTTC. This sequence encodes CASSGPSGRSYNEQFF.

This clonotype was found a few times. In DNA, the CDR3 is TGTGCCAGCAGAGTTACGCCGGGGACAGGGGGCACTGAAGCTTTCTTT. Residues: CASRVTPGTGGTEAFF. The chain carries TRBV12-3 or TRBV12-4 and TRBJ1-1; 11 bases are shared with TRBD1. V lost 6 bases and J lost 4; bases outside the gene matches: 10. This CDR3 has 16 amino acids.

The chain carries TRBV7-2 and TRBJ2-7, with 12 bases lining up with TRBD2. This CDR3 comprises 15 residues. Per germline, CDR1 SGHTA and CDR2 FQGNSA. V shed 4 bases, J shed 6 bases, and the junction held 7 bases outside the gene matches. The CDR3, as DNA: TGTGCCAGCAGCTCACTAGCGGGAGGAGTCGGCGAGCAGTACTTC. It codes for CASSSLAGGVGEQYF.

The table lists this clonotype with a few counts. The genes are TRBV11-3 and TRBJ2-7, with a tentative D call TRBD1 (6 bases). The V and J ends lost 2 bases and 2 bases respectively, with 7 bases between them. This CDR3 is 13 amino acids long. In germline, CDR1 is SGHNT, CDR2 YENEEA. The CDR3: CASSLRTAYEQYV. CDR3 in DNA: TGTGCCAGCAGCTTACGGACAGCCTACGAGCAGTACGTC.

A few counts support this clonotype. In DNA form, the CDR3 reads TGTGCCAGCAGGTCCTACGAGCAGTACTTC. Translated: CASRSYEQYF. The chain carries TRBV28 and TRBJ2-7, with unresolved D. Between the trimmed V and J ends, which lost 6 bases and 1 base, there was a span of 1 base. The CDR3 is 10 amino acids. Per the germline V gene, CDR1 is MDHEN and CDR2 is SYDVKM. The full variable domain, with the rest looked up from reference TRBV28 and TRBJ2-7, is DVKVTQSSRYLVKRTGEKVFLECVQDMDHENMFWYRQDPGLGLRLIYFSYDVKMKEKGDIPEGYSVSREKKERFSLILESASTNQTSMYLCASRSYEQYFGPGTRLTVT.

V is TRBV7-2 and J is TRBJ2-5, with 11 bases that match TRBD2. Germline V gives CDR1 SGHTA, CDR2 FQGNSA. V lost 6 bases and J lost 5; bases outside the gene matches: 5. This CDR3 spans 14 amino acids. The DNA for the CDR3 is TGTGCCAGCAGGGGACTAGCGGAGGGGGAGACCCAGTACTTC. It is translated as CASRGLAEGETQYF.

In this sample, this clonotype turned up a few times. J is TRBJ2-5 and V is TRBV7-2, with 9 bases that match TRBD2. Unmatched junction bases numbered 10, after V lost 1 base and J lost 7 bases. Germline V gene sequence: CDR1 SGHTA, CDR2 FQGNSA. CDR3 size: 16 residues. CDR3 DNA sequence: TGTGCCAGCAGCTTAGAGCTCCTAGCGGGGCGGGGGACCCAGTACTTC. As protein: CASSLELLAGRGTQYF.

This clonotype has a count of ten or more. The rearrangement links TRBV7-8 to TRBJ2-7; maybe TRBD2 (5 bases). This CDR3 spans 15 amino acids. V lost 3 bases to trimming and J lost 0 bases, with 12 bases between them. The germline V gene has CDR1 SGHVS and CDR2 FQNEAQ. The CDR3 sequence: CASSFSGGGSYEQYF. The CDR3 coding sequence is TGTGCCAGCAGCTTCTCTGGCGGAGGCTCCTACGAGCAGTACTTC.

Only one count was recorded for this clonotype. The chain carries TRBV5-6 and TRBJ2-7, with 9 bases identical to TRBD1. V gave up 2 bases and J gave up 7 bases; unmatched junction bases: 10. The CDR3 runs 15 residues. Germline CDR1 reads SGHDT; CDR2 reads YYEEEE. CDR3 bases: TGTGCCAGCAGCTTACTGGACAGGGGTGGTGGGGAGCAGTACTTC. The encoded protein is CASSLLDRGGGEQYF. Filled out from reference TRBV5-6 and TRBJ2-7, the complete variable domain reads DAGVTQSPTHLIKTRGQQVTLRCSPKSGHDTVSWYQQALGQGPQFIFQYYEEEERQRGNFPDRFSGHQFPNYSSELNVNALLLGDSALYLCASSLLDRGGGEQYFGPGTRLTVT.

This clonotype has only a few counts. V gene TRBV4-3 combines with J gene TRBJ1-1; 9 positions match TRBD1. The germline V gene has CDR1 LGHNA and CDR2 YSLEER. Trimming removed 4 bases from V and 8 bases from J; junction bases left unmatched: 8. This CDR3 spans 14 amino acids. The CDR3 protein is CASSLGTGKTEAFF. CDR3 bases: TGCGCCAGCAGCCTCGGGACAGGGAAGACGGAAGCTTTCTTT.

In this sample, this clonotype turned up a few times. The chain recombines TRBV7-8 with TRBJ2-3, with D hard to call. This CDR3 spans 15 amino acids. V lost 3 bases and J lost 0, with 10 bases in between. Germline V gene data show CDR1 as SGHVS and CDR2 as FQNEAQ. CDR3 residues: CASSLVGISTDTQYF. CDR3 sequence (DNA): TGTGCCAGCAGCTTGGTGGGAATAAGCACAGATACGCAGTATTTT.

This clonotype was counted between two and nine times. The chain is built from TRBV25-1 and TRBJ1-1; 8 bases fit TRBD1. This CDR3 comprises 15 residues. Germline CDR1 reads MGHDK; CDR2 reads SYGVNS. Trimming took 6 bases from V and 6 from J; bases not matched to a gene: 12. The CDR3 protein is CASRGQGLGGAEAFF. Here the CDR3 DNA reads TGTGCCAGCAGAGGACAGGGTTTAGGTGGGGCTGAAGCTTTCTTT.

At least ten counts were recorded for this clonotype. This chain uses TRBV7-2 with TRBJ1-5; D not certain. Germline V gene data show CDR1 as SGHTA and CDR2 as FQGNSA. The V end lost 2 bases, the J end lost 3 bases, and 5 bases lay between the germline ends. CDR3 length: 13 residues. The CDR3 DNA follows: TGTGCCAGCAGCTTACAGGCCAATCAGCCCCAGCATTTT. This codes for CASSLQANQPQHF.

This clonotype was seen repeatedly, ten times or more. The gene calls are TRBV7-9 and TRBJ2-5; 9 nucleotides agree with TRBD1. Germline trimming cut 5 bases from V and 5 bases from J; bases unmatched to any gene: 6. The CDR3 has 14 amino acids. CDR1 and CDR2 from the germline V gene are SEHNR and FQNEAQ (reference sequence). The CDR3, as DNA: TGTGCCAGCAGCCAGGGACAGGGCGGCGAGACCCAGTACTTC. Translated, it gives CASSQGQGGETQYF.

This clonotype was seen repeatedly, ten times or more. The chain joins TRBV6-5 to TRBJ1-1; D not certain. The V gene lost 3 bases and the J gene lost 0 bases, with 8 bases spanning the gap. From germline, CDR1 is MNHEY and CDR2 SVGAGI. The CDR3 length is 14 residues. The CDR3 region is CASSYDRLNTEAFF. As DNA, the CDR3 is TGTGCCAGCAGTTATGACCGTCTGAACACTGAAGCTTTCTTT.